The 3 T cell receptor beta chains below come from one sample, sequenced in a study of cytomegalovirus exposure and HLA in healthy donors. PCR employed 60 Vbeta and 13 Jbeta primers. Profiling relied on immunoSEQ multiplex PCR, and the TCRdb table lists in-frame clones only, not all of them. The sample shows 150,000 to 200,000 clones, around 88% of them seen only once. The sequenced sample was PBMCs. The receptor set was obtained from a man between 35 and 55 years old in good health and CMV-seropositive.

J is TRBJ2-5 and V is TRBV28, with TRBD1 identical over 8 bases. Germline lookup yields CDR1 MDHEN and CDR2 SYDVKM. The CDR3 extends over 16 amino acids. J was trimmed by 7 bases and V by 5 bases; bases with no gene match: 15. CDR3 bases: TGTGCCAGCAGTCGTCCTCCCCGACAGGGGACGGGGACCCAGTACTTC. Its protein is CASSRPPRQGTGTQYF.

A single count supports this clone. The J gene is TRBJ2-6, the V gene TRBV19; D is undetermined. CDR3 length equals 15 residues. CDR1 and CDR2 from the germline V gene are LNHDA and SQIVND (reference sequence). V gave up 6 bases and J gave up 0 bases, with 9 bases separating them. The DNA of the CDR3 is TGTGCCAGTAGGGTGACAAGCTCTGGGGCCAACGTCCTGACTTTC. Residues: CASRVTSSGANVLTF.

The J gene is TRBJ2-1, the V gene TRBV14, with 11 bases fitting TRBD2. CDR3 length: 16 amino acids. Germline V gives CDR1 SGHDN, CDR2 FVKESK. J gave up 3 bases and V 2 bases, and 3 bases lay outside the gene matches. The CDR3, as DNA: TGTGCCAGCAGCCAAATCGGACTAGCGGGCTACAATGAGCAGTTCTTC. The encoded protein is CASSQIGLAGYNEQFF.